This is a list of T cell receptor beta chains from one sample in a study of blood T cell repertoires in COVID-19. Libraries were prepared by immunoSEQ multiplex PCR; TCRdb keeps only in-frame clonotypes and omits some of them. The sample contains some 51,000 clones, more than 80% of which appear only once. The source material was peripheral blood. Receptors were obtained from a human donor with active COVID-19. The donor label of this sample is uncertain. Both conserved end residues are trimmed from each CDR3. D genes are given only for firm matches. Clone size is given for some rows only: seen once, a few or many times, or a class if the clone is expanded.

V gene | CDR3 length | clone size | D gene | CDR3 protein
TRBV6-5 | 12 | NA | TRBD1 | ASSDRGRVYEQY
TRBV3-1/TRBV3-2 | 15 | NA | NA | ASSQATVSLSKNIQY
TRBV30 | 13 | NA | NA | AWSVQRKGVYGYT
TRBV19 | 10 | NA | NA | ASSIGTTEAF
TRBV6-5 | 13 | NA | NA | ASSRGSGGTDTQY
TRBV27 | 13 | once | NA | ASSPPGGTYNEQF
TRBV11-3 | 15 | once | TRBD1 | ASSGRDRGANTGELF
TRBV18 | 11 | NA | TRBD1 | ASSLDRGNEQF
TRBV29-1 | 10 | NA | NA | SVVQGGTEAF
TRBV7-5 | 13 | few | NA | ARSLTLGQGGGYT
TRBV27 | 12 | NA | NA | ASSFRSENTEAF
TRBV13 | 14 | NA | TRBD2 | ASSHGTSGGLDEQF
TRBV2 | 15 | NA | TRBD2 | ASTAGGLLPSSYEQY
TRBV10-3 | 13 | NA | TRBD2 | AISQAGRSYNEQF
TRBV29-1 | 18 | NA | TRBD2 | SASTGRGETSGRISYEQY
TRBV7-3 | 12 | NA | TRBD2 | ASSPGSGADTQY
TRBV19 | 13 | NA | TRBD1 | ASNSGTGGNQPQH
TRBV7-2 | 13 | once | NA | ASSLRGSIYNEQF
TRBV29-1 | 10 | NA | TRBD1 | SVQGASDGYT
TRBV6-2/TRBV6-3 | 11 | NA | NA | ASSFTGPLTQH
TRBV9 | 13 | NA | NA | ASSVEGGGIYGYT
TRBV9 | 15 | NA | NA | ASSVEASVPPKQTQY
TRBV7-8 | 10 | NA | TRBD1 | ASSTGGYGYT
TRBV7-2 | 13 | few | TRBD1 | ASSLGTGKIYGYT
TRBV5-4 | 12 | NA | TRBD2 | ASSPGTSGRTQY
TRBV7-2 | 13 | NA | TRBD2 | ASSPGLAGYNEQF
TRBV7-9 | 10 | NA | NA | ASSLGRSPLH
TRBV5-6 | 12 | once | NA | ASSPGPDYYEQY
TRBV25-1 | 11 | once | NA | ASSERGWSPLH
TRBV2 | 12 | NA | NA | ASITSQGHTEAF
TRBV14 | 11 | NA | TRBD1 | ASSSTGADTQY
TRBV18 | 10 | NA | NA | ASSGADNEQF
TRBV5-1 | 11 | once | NA | ASSKTASYEQY